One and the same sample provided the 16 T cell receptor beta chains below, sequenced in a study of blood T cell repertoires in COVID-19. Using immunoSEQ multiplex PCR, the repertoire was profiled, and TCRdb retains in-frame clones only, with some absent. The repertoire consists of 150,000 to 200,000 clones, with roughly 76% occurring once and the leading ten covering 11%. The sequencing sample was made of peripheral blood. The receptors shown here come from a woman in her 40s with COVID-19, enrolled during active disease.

The CDR3 loop is CASSRLLAWGSYEQYF. The DNA of the CDR3 is TGTGCCAGCAGTCGACTACTAGCGTGGGGCTCCTACGAGCAGTACTTC. The chain employs TRBV28 and TRBJ2-7; 7 positions match TRBD2. Germline V lookup: CDR1 MDHEN, CDR2 SYDVKM. V dropped 5 bases and J dropped 0; count of bases not matched to a gene: 10. The CDR3 is made up of 16 amino acids.

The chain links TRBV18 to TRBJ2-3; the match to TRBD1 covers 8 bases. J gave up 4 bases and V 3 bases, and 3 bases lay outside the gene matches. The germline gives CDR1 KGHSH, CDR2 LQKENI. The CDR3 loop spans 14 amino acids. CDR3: CASSPDREADTQYF. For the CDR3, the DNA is TGTGCCAGCTCACCGGACAGGGAGGCAGATACGCAGTATTTT.

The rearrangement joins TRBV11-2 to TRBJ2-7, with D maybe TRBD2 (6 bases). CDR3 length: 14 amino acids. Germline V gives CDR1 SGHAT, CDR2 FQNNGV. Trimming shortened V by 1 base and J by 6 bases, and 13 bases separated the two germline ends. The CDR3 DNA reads TGTGCCAGCAGCTTAGGGGACTTACGGGGCGAGCAGTACTTC. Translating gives CASSLGDLRGEQYF. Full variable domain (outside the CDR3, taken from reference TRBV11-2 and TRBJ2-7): EAGVAQSPRYKIIEKRQSVAFWCNPISGHATLYWYQQILGQGPKLLIQFQNNGVVDDSQLPKDRFSAERLKGVDSTLKIQPAKLEDSAVYLCASSLGDLRGEQYFGPGTRLTVT.

The DNA of the CDR3 is TGTGCCAGTAATGCGGACATGGGGAATGAGCAGTTCTTC. Translation: CASNADMGNEQFF. The chain uses TRBV19 and TRBJ2-1, with D perhaps matching TRBD1 (5 bases). Trimming took off 7 bases at V and 7 bases at J, with 14 bases between the two ends. The CDR3 runs to 13 residues. The germline gives CDR1 LNHDA, CDR2 SQIVND (reference sequence).

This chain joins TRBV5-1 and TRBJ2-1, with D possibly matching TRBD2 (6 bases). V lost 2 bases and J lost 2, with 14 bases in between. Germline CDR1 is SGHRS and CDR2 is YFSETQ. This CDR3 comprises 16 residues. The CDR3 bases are TGCGCCAGCAGCTTAAATCTAGCGAATGCCTACAATGAGCAGTTCTTC. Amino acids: CASSLNLANAYNEQFF.

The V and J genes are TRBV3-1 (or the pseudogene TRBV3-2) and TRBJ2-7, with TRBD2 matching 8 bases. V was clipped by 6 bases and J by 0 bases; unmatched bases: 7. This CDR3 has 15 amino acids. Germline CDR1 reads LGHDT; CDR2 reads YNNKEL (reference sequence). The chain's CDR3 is CASRQTSGVSYEQYF. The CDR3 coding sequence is TGTGCCAGCAGGCAAACTAGCGGCGTCTCCTACGAGCAGTACTTC.

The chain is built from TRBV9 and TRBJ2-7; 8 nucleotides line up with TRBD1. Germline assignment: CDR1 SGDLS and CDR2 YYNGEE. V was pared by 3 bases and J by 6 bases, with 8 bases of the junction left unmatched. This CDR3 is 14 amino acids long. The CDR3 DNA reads TGTGCCAGCAGCGCCGCCGACAGGGGCTCCGAGCAGTACGTC. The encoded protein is CASSAADRGSEQYV.

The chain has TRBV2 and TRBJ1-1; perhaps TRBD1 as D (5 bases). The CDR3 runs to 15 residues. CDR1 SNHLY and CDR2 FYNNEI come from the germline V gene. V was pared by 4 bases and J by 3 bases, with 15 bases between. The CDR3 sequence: CASSVSRSGYTEAFF. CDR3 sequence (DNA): TGTGCCAGCAGTGTTAGTCGGTCAGGGTACACTGAAGCTTTCTTT.

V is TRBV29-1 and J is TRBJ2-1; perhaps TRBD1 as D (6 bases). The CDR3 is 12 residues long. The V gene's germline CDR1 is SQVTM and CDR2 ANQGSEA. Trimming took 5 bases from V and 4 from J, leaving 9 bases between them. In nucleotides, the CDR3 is TGCAGCGTTAGGGGGAGTTACAATGAGCAGTTCTTC. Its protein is CSVRGSYNEQFF.

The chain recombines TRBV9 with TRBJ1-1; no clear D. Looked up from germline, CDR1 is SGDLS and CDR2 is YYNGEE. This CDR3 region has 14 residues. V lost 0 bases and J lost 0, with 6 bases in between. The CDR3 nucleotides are TGTGCCAGCAGCGTAGGGAGGATGAACACTGAAGCTTTCTTT. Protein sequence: CASSVGRMNTEAFF.

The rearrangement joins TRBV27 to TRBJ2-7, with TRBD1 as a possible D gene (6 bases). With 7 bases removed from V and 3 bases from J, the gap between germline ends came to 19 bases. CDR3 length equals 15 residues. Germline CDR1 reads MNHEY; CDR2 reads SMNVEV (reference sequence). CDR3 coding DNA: TGTGCCAGCACACCCCTGGGGGCACTCCGCTACGAGCAGTACGTC. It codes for CASTPLGALRYEQYV.

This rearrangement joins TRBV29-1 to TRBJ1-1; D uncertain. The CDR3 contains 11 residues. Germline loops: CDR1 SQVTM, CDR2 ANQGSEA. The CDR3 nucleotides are TGCGCCGGAGGGATGAACACTGAAGCTTTCTTT. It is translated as CAGGMNTEAFF.

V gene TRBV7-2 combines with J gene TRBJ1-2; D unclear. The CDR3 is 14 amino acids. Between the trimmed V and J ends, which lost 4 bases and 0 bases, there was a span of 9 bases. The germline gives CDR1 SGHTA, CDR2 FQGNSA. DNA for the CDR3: TGTGCCAGCAGCTCTTTCTTAGCTAACTATGGCTACACCTTC. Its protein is CASSSFLANYGYTF.

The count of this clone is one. CDR3 coding DNA: TGTGCCAGCAGCTTAGGGTCCGCGGAGACCCAGTACTTC. Translation: CASSLGSAETQYF. The J gene is TRBJ2-5, the V gene TRBV7-9; D unclear. V lost 1 base and J lost 5, with 8 bases in between. The CDR3 has 13 residues. Germline values: CDR1 SEHNR, CDR2 FQNEAQ (reference sequence).

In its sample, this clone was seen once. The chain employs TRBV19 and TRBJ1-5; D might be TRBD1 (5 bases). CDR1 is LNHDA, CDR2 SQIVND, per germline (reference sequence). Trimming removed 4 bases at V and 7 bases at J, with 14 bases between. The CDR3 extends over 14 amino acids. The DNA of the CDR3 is TGTGCCAGTAGTACAGGGTTTGATGGACAGCCCCAGCATTTT. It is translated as CASSTGFDGQPQHF.

Written as DNA, the CDR3 is TGTGCCAGCAGGGAGAGGGGGCGCGGTGAAAAACTGTTTTTT. Translating gives CASRERGRGEKLFF. The genes are TRBV2 and TRBJ1-4, with TRBD1 matching 7 bases. The CDR3 consists of 14 residues. Trimming took 6 bases from V and 7 from J; bases not matched to a gene: 8. CDR1 and CDR2 from the germline V gene are SNHLY and FYNNEI.